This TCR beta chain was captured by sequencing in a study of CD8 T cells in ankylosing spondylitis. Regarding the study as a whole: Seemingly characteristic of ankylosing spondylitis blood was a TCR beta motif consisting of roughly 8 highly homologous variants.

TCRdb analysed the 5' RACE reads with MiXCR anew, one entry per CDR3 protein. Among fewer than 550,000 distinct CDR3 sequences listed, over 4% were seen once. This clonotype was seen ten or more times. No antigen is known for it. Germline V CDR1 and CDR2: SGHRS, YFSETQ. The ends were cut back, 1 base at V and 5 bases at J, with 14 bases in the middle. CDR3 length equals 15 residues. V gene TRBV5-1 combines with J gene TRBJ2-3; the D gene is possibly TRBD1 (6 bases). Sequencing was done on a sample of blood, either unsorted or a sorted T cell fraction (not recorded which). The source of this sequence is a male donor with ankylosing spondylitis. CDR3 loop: CASSLYPGELDTQYF. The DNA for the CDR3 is TGCGCCAGCAGCTTGTATCCAGGGGAGTTAGATACGCAGTATTTT.